This is a list of T cell receptor beta chains from one sample in a study of blood T cells in healthy people across ages. TCRdb redid the calling of the 5' RACE reads with MiXCR, one entry per CDR3 protein. This sample has about 1.8 million distinct CDR3 sequences; less than 50% occur once, and the top ten carry around 2.1%. The specimen sequenced was blood. The receptors shown here come from a woman aged 40 to 50 in good health. The CDR3 runs from the conserved cysteine through the conserved F or W. A D gene is named only where the DNA matches it firmly. A clone size is listed for some rows: how often the clone was seen (once, few, many), or a class if it is expanded.

d_call	v_call	clone_size	j_call	cdr3_nt	cdr3_aa
.	TRBV27	.	TRBJ2-7	TGTGCCAGCCTCAGTCAATACAATGAGCAGTACTTC	CASLSQYNEQYF
TRBD2	TRBV28	.	TRBJ2-7	TGTGCCAGCAGTATGGGACTAGCAAAGGAGCAGTACTTC	CASSMGLAKEQYF
.	TRBV25-1	.	TRBJ1-4	TGTGCCAGCAGTGTTTTACTCGGGGAAAAACTGTTTTTT	CASSVLLGEKLFF
.	TRBV9	.	TRBJ1-2	TGTGCCTGCAATGGCAGGGCCTATGGCTACACCTTC	CACNGRAYGYTF
TRBD2	TRBV20-1	few	TRBJ2-5	TGCAGTGCCATTAGCGGGGGGGCCGCGGAGACCCAGTACTTC	CSAISGGAAETQYF
.	TRBV7-2	.	TRBJ1-2	TGTGCCAGCAGCTTAATGCGCGGCTCGGGCTATGGCTACACCTTC	CASSLMRGSGYGYTF
.	TRBV6-2/TRBV6-3	.	TRBJ2-1	TGTGCCAGCAGACGCCTTAGTGGCTCCTACAATGAGCAGTTCTTC	CASRRLSGSYNEQFF
.	TRBV6-6	.	TRBJ2-1	TGTGCCAGCAGTTACTCGGGATATCTAAACAATGAGCAGTTCTTC	CASSYSGYLNNEQFF
.	TRBV12-3/TRBV12-4	.	TRBJ1-2	TGTGCCAGCAGTTCCAATCTGAACTATGGCTACACCTTC	CASSSNLNYGYTF
TRBD2	TRBV4-2	few	TRBJ2-3	TGTGCCAGCAGCCAAGTGCGAGGGAGCGGGGGGGCCATGGATACGCAGTATTTT	CASSQVRGSGGAMDTQYF
.	TRBV4-3	few	TRBJ1-3	TGCGCCAGCAGCCAAGTCAGTGGGAACACCATATATTTT	CASSQVSGNTIYF
TRBD2	TRBV4-1	few	TRBJ2-5	TGCGCCAGCAGCCCCCTCGGGACTAGCGCGTATCAAGAGACCCAGTACTTC	CASSPLGTSAYQETQYF
.	TRBV10-3	.	TRBJ1-4	TGTGCCATCAGTGAGACCCGCGGGACGGAAAATGAAAAACTGTTTTTT	CAISETRGTENEKLFF
TRBD2	TRBV20-1	few	TRBJ2-7	TGCAGTGCTAGAGACCCGGGAGGCTCCTACGAGCAGTACTTC	CSARDPGGSYEQYF